These 21 T cell receptor beta chains were sequenced from one sample in a study of blood T cells in healthy people across ages. Together with a sample-barcoded 5' primer, a J-beta primer mix was included in a second PCR lasting roughly 6 to 12 cycles. TCRdb re-analysed the 5' RACE reads in MiXCR, keeping a single row per CDR3 protein. The repertoire has 850,000 to 950,000 distinct CDR3 sequences, about 30% of them found once; the top ten carry 17%. Sequencing was carried out using blood. These receptors were taken from an elderly woman in good health.

Worth noting for this clonotype: A clone one base away is much larger, so this may be a read error. This chain joins TRBV12-3 or TRBV12-4 and TRBJ2-7, with D possibly called TRBD1 or TRBD2 (6 bases each). The CDR3 is 15 residues long. DNA of the CDR3: TGTACCAGCAGTTCCCCGGGGGCCGGAGAAACCGAGCAGTACTTC. Amino acids: CTSSSPGAGETEQYF.

This clonotype was found many times. The chain is built from TRBV3-1 and TRBJ2-4; no firm D call. Trimming took 3 bases from V and 0 from J, leaving 6 bases between them. In germline, CDR1 is LGHDT, CDR2 YNNKEL (reference sequence). The CDR3 spans 14 residues. CDR3 sequence: CASSQGRAKNIQYF. CDR3 coding DNA: TGTGCCAGCAGCCAGGGCAGAGCCAAAAACATTCAGTACTTC.

This clonotype has more than one count but fewer than ten. V usage is TRBV20-1 and J usage is TRBJ1-1; weak D call: TRBD1 (5 bases). CDR1 and CDR2 (germline): DFQATT, SNEGSKA (reference sequence). The V end was cut by 3 bases, the J end by 0 bases, with 8 bases between. This CDR3 spans 13 amino acids. The chain's CDR3 is CSARRTLNTEAFF. DNA for the CDR3: TGCAGTGCTAGGAGGACATTGAACACTGAAGCTTTCTTT.

This clonotype was found a few times. This may come from a read error, since a much larger clone is one base off. The chain carries TRBV24-1 and TRBJ2-5, with D possibly matching TRBD1 (5 bases). The CDR3 consists of 16 residues. V gave up 1 base and J gave up 11 bases, with 22 bases separating them. Germline CDR1 reads KGHDR; CDR2 reads SFDVKD. CDR3 in DNA: TGTGCCACCAGTGATTTTAAGGGGCCGAACCGGAATGAGCAGTACTTC. Translated: CATSDFKGPNRNEQYF.

The chain combines TRBV9 with TRBJ2-1; 7 bases line up with TRBD2. Trimming cost V 0 bases and J 15 bases; bases outside gene matches: 15. This CDR3 comprises 15 residues. From germline, CDR1 is SGDLS and CDR2 YYNGEE. The CDR3 spells CASSVVGPAGTLGFF. The CDR3 nucleotides are TGTGCCAGCAGCGTAGTTGGACCAGCGGGGACCTTAGGGTTCTTC.

This clonotype was seen many times. The chain links TRBV4-2 to TRBJ1-4, with TRBD1 matching 9 bases. Germline CDR1 is LGHNA and CDR2 is YNFKEQ. V lost 2 bases, J lost 11 bases, and 6 bases stayed unmatched. This CDR3 region has 14 residues. CDR3 loop: CASSQNRGRQKLFF. In DNA, the CDR3 is TGTGCCAGCAGCCAAAACAGGGGGCGCCAGAAACTGTTTTTT.

This clonotype was picked up many times. The chain employs TRBV7-2 and TRBJ1-2; a weak D match, TRBD1 (6 bases). Germline CDR1 SGHTA, CDR2 FQGNSA. The V gene lost 5 bases and the J gene lost 8 bases, with 21 bases spanning the gap. The CDR3 is 15 residues long. The CDR3 DNA follows: TGTGCCAGCAGCCCTACTTACCAGGGGTCGTTCGGCTACACCTTC. Its translation: CASSPTYQGSFGYTF.

In its sample, this clonotype was seen many times. The CDR3 spells CASSTNHGGTQYF. CDR3 sequence (DNA): TGTGCCAGCAGCACTAACCACGGGGGAACGCAGTATTTT. The V gene is TRBV7-2, the J gene TRBJ2-3; possibly TRBD2 for D (6 bases). Germline CDR1 is SGHTA and CDR2 is FQGNSA. CDR3 size: 13 residues. V was cut by 5 bases and J by 9 bases, with 15 bases left in between. Full variable domain (remainder filled in from reference TRBV7-2 and TRBJ2-3): GAGVSQSPSNKVTEKGKDVELRCDPISGHTALYWYRQSLGQGLEFLIYFQGNSAPDKSGLPSDRFSAERTGGSVSTLTIQRTQQEDSAVYLCASSTNHGGTQYFGPGTRLTVL.

This clonotype was observed at least ten times. This sequence joins TRBV7-9 and TRBJ2-3; the D gene is possibly TRBD1 (7 bases). V was cut by 5 bases and J by 5 bases, with 20 bases left in between. From germline, CDR1 is SEHNR and CDR2 FQNEAQ (reference sequence). This CDR3 has 16 residues. CDR3 coding DNA: TGTGCCAGCAGCCACCGACAGGGAGGTTCATTAGATACGCAGTATTTT. It specifies CASSHRQGGSLDTQYF.

The chain couples TRBV18 to TRBJ2-1, with a possible D match to TRBD1 (6 bases). Between the trimmed V and J ends, which lost 5 bases and 4 bases, there was a span of 12 bases. Looked up from germline, CDR1 is KGHSH and CDR2 is LQKENI. This CDR3 region has 14 residues. The CDR3 here is CASSSRQVYNEQFF. DNA for the CDR3: TGTGCCAGCTCATCCCGACAGGTGTACAATGAGCAGTTCTTC.

The rearrangement uses TRBV7-2 and TRBJ2-4; perhaps TRBD2 as D (6 bases). Judging by the DNA end, TRBJ2-7 fits better; the J call may be wrong. The germline V gene encodes CDR1 SGHTA and CDR2 FQGNSA. The CDR3 contains 14 residues. CDR3 loop: CASSAQTSIHEQYF. The CDR3 nucleotides are TGTGCCAGCAGCGCCCAGACTAGTATACACGAGCAGTACTTC.

J is TRBJ2-1 and V is TRBV19, with D possibly matching TRBD2 (6 bases). Trimming pared 9 bases from V and 4 bases from J, leaving 16 bases between. The CDR3 extends over 14 amino acids. Looked up from germline, CDR1 is LNHDA and CDR2 is SQIVND (reference sequence). Here the CDR3 reads CASAASELYNEQFF. CDR3 bases: TGTGCCAGCGCCGCTAGCGAGCTTTACAATGAGCAGTTCTTC.

This clonotype was found a few times. The CDR3 region has the DNA TGTGCCAGCAGCCATGTGATGAACACCGGGGAGCTGTTTTTT. This sequence encodes CASSHVMNTGELFF. The chain is built from TRBV3-1 and TRBJ2-2; D gene ambiguous. Between the trimmed V and J ends, which lost 3 bases and 1 base, there was a span of 6 bases. Germline lookup yields CDR1 LGHDT and CDR2 YNNKEL (reference sequence). CDR3 size: 14 residues.

In its sample, this clonotype was seen a few times. The rearrangement links TRBV7-2 to TRBJ2-2; possible D gene TRBD2, 5 bases. Per germline, CDR1 SGHTA and CDR2 FQGNSA. V gave up 5 bases and J gave up 2 bases, with 18 bases separating them. The CDR3 is made up of 17 amino acids. The CDR3 DNA reads as TGTGCCAGCAGCCCTTTCGGACTCTTGGGAAACACCGGGGAGCTGTTTTTT. This translates into CASSPFGLLGNTGELFF. Looking up the rest from reference TRBV7-2 and TRBJ2-2 gives the full variable domain: GAGVSQSPSNKVTEKGKDVELRCDPISGHTALYWYRQSLGQGLEFLIYFQGNSAPDKSGLPSDRFSAERTGGSVSTLTIQRTQQEDSAVYLCASSPFGLLGNTGELFFGEGSRLTVL.

The chain links TRBV7-2 to TRBJ2-3, with TRBD2 matching over 10 bases. The CDR3 has 15 residues. The V and J ends lost 5 bases and 5 bases, in that order; junction bases with no gene match: 7. The V gene's germline CDR1 is SGHTA and CDR2 FQGNSA. The CDR3 sequence: CASSPTVAGGDTQYF. CDR3 DNA: TGTGCCAGCAGCCCGACGGTAGCGGGGGGAGATACGCAGTATTTT.

The chain employs TRBV12-3 or TRBV12-4 and TRBJ2-7, with TRBD2 matching 8 bases. The CDR3 is 14 amino acids. V trimming: 7 bases; J trimming: 2 bases; junction bases outside the gene matches: 7. This chain's CDR3 is CASNPGGLAYEQYF. In DNA, the CDR3 is TGTGCCAGCAACCCCGGGGGACTAGCCTACGAGCAGTACTTC.

This clonotype was recorded a few times. The V gene is TRBV6-2 or TRBV6-3, the J gene TRBJ2-4; the D gene could be TRBD1 or TRBD2 (5 bases each). The DNA end is a closer match to TRBJ2-5, so the J assignment may be wrong. There are 14 residues in the CDR3. Germline loops: CDR1 MNHEY, CDR2 SVGEGT. The CDR3 DNA sequence: TGTGCCAGCAGAACCCCCGGGGCCAAAGAGACCCAGTACTTC. This translates into CASRTPGAKETQYF.

This clonotype was recorded many times. The gene calls are TRBV20-1 and TRBJ2-7; D is possibly TRBD2 (5 bases). Matching the DNA end better, TRBJ2-5 makes the J call doubtful. Germline CDR1 reads DFQATT; CDR2 reads SNEGSKA (reference sequence). The CDR3 sequence is 11 residues long. This CDR3 is CSAQDFETQYF. In nucleotides, the CDR3 is TGCAGTGCCCAGGACTTCGAGACCCAGTACTTC.

Ten or more counts support this clonotype. The V call is TRBV7-2, the J call TRBJ2-4; 14 bases fit TRBD2. From germline, CDR1 is SGHTA and CDR2 FQGNSA. The CDR3 extends over 16 amino acids. After removal of 5 bases from V and 5 bases from J, the junction contained 5 bases not matched to a gene. The CDR3 coding sequence is TGTGCCAGCAGCCTGACTAGCGGGGGGGCCCAAAACATTCAGTACTTC. It codes for CASSLTSGGAQNIQYF.

This clonotype has only a few counts. The chain recombines TRBV7-9 with TRBJ1-6; D remains unclear. Germline loops: CDR1 SEHNR, CDR2 FQNEAQ (reference sequence). The V and J ends lost 5 bases and 0 bases respectively, with 14 bases between them. The CDR3 consists of 17 residues. The CDR3: CASSEMSMSSYNSPLHF. The CDR3, as DNA: TGTGCCAGCAGCGAGATGAGCATGAGCTCCTATAATTCACCCCTCCACTTT.

This clonotype was found many times. The rearrangement links TRBV18 to TRBJ2-7, with unresolved D. Germline CDR1 is KGHSH and CDR2 is LQKENI. The CDR3 is made up of 14 amino acids. V lost 1 base to trimming and J lost 0 bases, with 7 bases between them. The DNA of the CDR3 is TGTGCCAGCTCACCACATCAAGGCTCCTACGAGCAGTACTTC. Translation: CASSPHQGSYEQYF.